The rows below give T cell receptor beta chains drawn from one sample of a study of T cells in Graves' hyperthyroidism and ophthalmopathy. TCRdb reanalysed the multiplex PCR reads using MiXCR and keeps one entry per CDR3 protein. This table holds approximately 510,000 distinct CDR3 sequences, less than 25% found once. Sequenced sample: blood. The receptors here all came from a young man with Graves' hyperthyroidism. The CDR3 runs from the conserved cysteine through the conserved F or W. The order of the fields is clone size, J gene, V gene, CDR3 length, CDR3 protein. Expanded clones get a size class; other rows say once, few or many, or leave the size out.

clone_size: once; j_call: TRBJ1-2; v_call: TRBV5-1; cdr3_length: 17; cdr3_aa: CASSLMGQGWDKSGYTF
clone_size: many; j_call: TRBJ1-2; v_call: TRBV30; cdr3_length: 14; cdr3_aa: CAWDAGQGPYGYTF
clone_size: many; j_call: TRBJ1-1; v_call: TRBV9; cdr3_length: 13; cdr3_aa: CASSVEVGTEAFF
clone_size: NA; j_call: TRBJ2-2; v_call: TRBV6-1; cdr3_length: 14; cdr3_aa: CASSRPDYTGELFF
clone_size: few; j_call: TRBJ2-2; v_call: TRBV11-2; cdr3_length: 15; cdr3_aa: CASSSGQINTGELFF
clone_size: NA; j_call: TRBJ2-7; v_call: TRBV5-1; cdr3_length: 16; cdr3_aa: CASSPWDGGGPGEQYF
clone_size: few; j_call: TRBJ1-2; v_call: TRBV30; cdr3_length: 16; cdr3_aa: CAWSPSKDSWAYGYTF
clone_size: many; j_call: TRBJ2-7; v_call: TRBV5-1; cdr3_length: 13; cdr3_aa: CASSLDKNYEQYF
clone_size: NA; j_call: TRBJ2-7; v_call: TRBV9; cdr3_length: 14; cdr3_aa: CASSVTQEPVEQYF
clone_size: many; j_call: TRBJ2-7; v_call: TRBV11-2; cdr3_length: 14; cdr3_aa: CASSWRGGRYEQYF
clone_size: NA; j_call: TRBJ2-5; v_call: TRBV6-1; cdr3_length: 15; cdr3_aa: CASSEGAGGEETQYF
clone_size: few; j_call: TRBJ1-5; v_call: TRBV10-3; cdr3_length: 17; cdr3_aa: CAISELSWGNSNQPQHF
clone_size: many; j_call: TRBJ1-2; v_call: TRBV20-1; cdr3_length: 12; cdr3_aa: CSAPHRGYGYTF
clone_size: many; j_call: TRBJ1-1; v_call: TRBV6-1; cdr3_length: 15; cdr3_aa: CASSGDRGGDTEAFF
clone_size: many; j_call: TRBJ1-2; v_call: TRBV20-1; cdr3_length: 12; cdr3_aa: CSARGGRAGYTF
clone_size: NA; j_call: TRBJ2-7; v_call: TRBV5-8; cdr3_length: 15; cdr3_aa: CASSRQGENPYEQYF
clone_size: many; j_call: TRBJ1-5; v_call: TRBV2; cdr3_length: 13; cdr3_aa: CASSSRTFQPQHF
clone_size: many; j_call: TRBJ1-2; v_call: TRBV2; cdr3_length: 12; cdr3_aa: CASSPDRAANTF
clone_size: few; j_call: TRBJ1-6; v_call: TRBV28; cdr3_length: 14; cdr3_aa: CASERDSYNSPLHF
clone_size: NA; j_call: TRBJ2-2; v_call: TRBV19; cdr3_length: 12; cdr3_aa: CASIGGVGELFF
clone_size: NA; j_call: TRBJ1-5; v_call: TRBV6-1; cdr3_length: 16; cdr3_aa: CASSKTGTGWYQPQHF
clone_size: few; j_call: TRBJ2-5; v_call: TRBV6-1; cdr3_length: 16; cdr3_aa: CASGPPLEGKEETQYF
clone_size: many; j_call: TRBJ2-7; v_call: TRBV28; cdr3_length: 13; cdr3_aa: CASSSTGLDEQYF
clone_size: NA; j_call: TRBJ1-3; v_call: TRBV4-1; cdr3_length: 16; cdr3_aa: CASSQVPGDSGNTIYF
clone_size: many; j_call: TRBJ1-2; v_call: TRBV12-3/TRBV12-4; cdr3_length: 11; cdr3_aa: CAGSFGYGYTF
clone_size: NA; j_call: TRBJ1-1; v_call: TRBV20-1; cdr3_length: 12; cdr3_aa: CSAREPRTEAFF
clone_size: few; j_call: TRBJ1-1; v_call: TRBV6-4; cdr3_length: 15; cdr3_aa: CASSGNWGWNTEAFF
clone_size: many; j_call: TRBJ1-6; v_call: TRBV12-3/TRBV12-4; cdr3_length: 14; cdr3_aa: CASSFSGRISPLHF
clone_size: many; j_call: TRBJ2-7; v_call: TRBV20-1; cdr3_length: 14; cdr3_aa: CSARDQRDLRGQYF
clone_size: many; j_call: TRBJ1-1; v_call: TRBV15; cdr3_length: 16; cdr3_aa: CATSRNRGGMDTEAFF
clone_size: many; j_call: TRBJ1-2; v_call: TRBV29-1; cdr3_length: 14; cdr3_aa: CSVEATGVSYGYTF
clone_size: many; j_call: TRBJ2-5; v_call: TRBV19; cdr3_length: 14; cdr3_aa: CASSIVGSQETQYF
clone_size: few; j_call: TRBJ2-5; v_call: TRBV15; cdr3_length: 13; cdr3_aa: CATRRGIEETQYF
clone_size: NA; j_call: TRBJ2-7; v_call: TRBV11-3; cdr3_length: 15; cdr3_aa: CASSLDLRGRGEQYF
clone_size: many; j_call: TRBJ2-7; v_call: TRBV4-1; cdr3_length: 12; cdr3_aa: CASSPLGGEQYF
clone_size: few; j_call: TRBJ2-2; v_call: TRBV20-1; cdr3_length: 17; cdr3_aa: CSARDLGAEAGAGELFF
clone_size: many; j_call: TRBJ2-7; v_call: TRBV6-5; cdr3_length: 12; cdr3_aa: CASTGTGDEQYF
clone_size: NA; j_call: TRBJ2-2; v_call: TRBV20-1; cdr3_length: 16; cdr3_aa: CSARAASGTNTGELFF
clone_size: NA; j_call: TRBJ1-5; v_call: TRBV20-1; cdr3_length: 16; cdr3_aa: CSARVGQGTIGGPQHF
clone_size: NA; j_call: TRBJ2-7; v_call: TRBV6-2/TRBV6-3; cdr3_length: 15; cdr3_aa: CASSTGTSGTYEQYF
clone_size: NA; j_call: TRBJ2-7; v_call: TRBV2; cdr3_length: 13; cdr3_aa: CASFGEGRDEQYF
clone_size: NA; j_call: TRBJ2-7; v_call: TRBV5-1; cdr3_length: 16; cdr3_aa: CASSLPTGVLLCEQYF
clone_size: NA; j_call: TRBJ2-2; v_call: TRBV4-1; cdr3_length: 17; cdr3_aa: CASSQGGPGQMTGELFF
clone_size: NA; j_call: TRBJ2-5; v_call: TRBV6-2/TRBV6-3; cdr3_length: 13; cdr3_aa: CASSPLLAGSQYF
clone_size: NA; j_call: TRBJ2-3; v_call: TRBV2; cdr3_length: 14; cdr3_aa: CASKEGPSTDTQYF
clone_size: many; j_call: TRBJ2-2; v_call: TRBV6-5; cdr3_length: 15; cdr3_aa: CASSYGGVLGGELFF
clone_size: NA; j_call: TRBJ2-5; v_call: TRBV28; cdr3_length: 15; cdr3_aa: CASRELAGGGETQYF
clone_size: many; j_call: TRBJ1-5; v_call: TRBV19; cdr3_length: 15; cdr3_aa: CASSHMGTLNQPQHF
clone_size: many; j_call: TRBJ1-1; v_call: TRBV18; cdr3_length: 12; cdr3_aa: CASSPENTEAFF
clone_size: few; j_call: TRBJ2-7; v_call: TRBV7-8; cdr3_length: 14; cdr3_aa: CASSLASRDYEQYF